A selection of T cell receptor beta chains follows, all from one sample in a study of blood T cell repertoires in COVID-19. Some clones are missing from TCRdb's copy, which holds only in-frame ones; the method was immunoSEQ multiplex PCR. The sample carries fewer than 95,000 clones, approximately 88% recorded once. The sequencing input was peripheral blood. Source of these receptors: a man aged 55 to 70 with acute or convalescent COVID-19. The CDR3 runs from the conserved cysteine through the conserved F or W. A D gene is named only where the DNA matches it firmly. Clone size is not always given. Where it is, it says once, few, many or a class for expanded clones.

d_call: -
j_call: TRBJ1-5
v_call: TRBV5-1
clone_size: -
cdr3_nt: TGCGCCAGCAGCTTGGGGTTGGGTCTCGAGGGCAATCAGCCCCAGCATTTT
cdr3_aa: CASSLGLGLEGNQPQHF

d_call: TRBD1
j_call: TRBJ1-1
v_call: TRBV25-1
clone_size: -
cdr3_nt: TGTGCCAGCAGTGCGACAGGGTGGGACACTGAAGCTTTCTTT
cdr3_aa: CASSATGWDTEAFF

d_call: TRBD1
j_call: TRBJ2-2
v_call: TRBV10-3
clone_size: -
cdr3_nt: TGTGCCATCAGTACCGGGACAGGGAGTGATACCGGGGAGCTGTTTTTT
cdr3_aa: CAISTGTGSDTGELFF

d_call: TRBD2
j_call: TRBJ2-2
v_call: TRBV6-4
clone_size: -
cdr3_nt: TGTGCCAGCAGTGCGGGACTAGCGGAACACACCGGGGAGCTGTTTTTT
cdr3_aa: CASSAGLAEHTGELFF

d_call: -
j_call: TRBJ2-3
v_call: TRBV19
clone_size: -
cdr3_nt: TGTGCCAGTAGCCCCCGCCAGGATGCACCTAGCACAGATACGCAGTATTTT
cdr3_aa: CASSPRQDAPSTDTQYF

d_call: -
j_call: TRBJ2-7
v_call: TRBV6-5
clone_size: -
cdr3_nt: TGTGCCAGCAGCAGCCTGTACCACGGGTCCTACGAGCAGTACTTC
cdr3_aa: CASSSLYHGSYEQYF

d_call: -
j_call: TRBJ2-7
v_call: TRBV27
clone_size: -
cdr3_nt: TGTGCCAGCAGTCCTTCTTCTAGCGCGAGCTCCTACGAGCAGTACTTC
cdr3_aa: CASSPSSSASSYEQYF

d_call: -
j_call: TRBJ2-5
v_call: TRBV7-2
clone_size: -
cdr3_nt: TGTGCCAGCAGCTTATTCCGAGCTATCGACTTGCTTGGGGAGACCCAGTACTTC
cdr3_aa: CASSLFRAIDLLGETQYF

d_call: -
j_call: TRBJ2-1
v_call: TRBV5-4
clone_size: -
cdr3_nt: TGTGCCAGCAGCTTGGACAACAATGAGCAGTTCTTC
cdr3_aa: CASSLDNNEQFF

d_call: TRBD1
j_call: TRBJ1-5
v_call: TRBV19
clone_size: once
cdr3_nt: TGTGCCAGCGATACAGGGGGCGGCCGTAATCGCAATCAGCCCCAGCATTTT
cdr3_aa: CASDTGGGRNRNQPQHF

d_call: -
j_call: TRBJ2-7
v_call: TRBV11-1
clone_size: -
cdr3_nt: TGTGCCAGCAGCTTAGGTCACAAATCCTACGAGCAGTACTTC
cdr3_aa: CASSLGHKSYEQYF

d_call: -
j_call: TRBJ2-7
v_call: TRBV6-1
clone_size: -
cdr3_nt: TGTGCCAGCAGTGAAGGGAGCTACGAGCAGTACTTC
cdr3_aa: CASSEGSYEQYF

d_call: TRBD2
j_call: TRBJ2-7
v_call: TRBV5-1
clone_size: -
cdr3_nt: TGCGCCAGCAGCTTGGCCACTAGCGTGAACTCCTACGAGCAGTACTTC
cdr3_aa: CASSLATSVNSYEQYF

d_call: -
j_call: TRBJ1-5
v_call: TRBV3-1/TRBV3-2
clone_size: -
cdr3_nt: TGTGCCAGCAGCCAAGATCTAGAGCAGCCCCAGCATTTT
cdr3_aa: CASSQDLEQPQHF

d_call: TRBD1
j_call: TRBJ2-7
v_call: TRBV10-1
clone_size: once
cdr3_nt: TGCGCCAGCAGTGTTAGGACAGGGGCCGAGCAGTACTTC
cdr3_aa: CASSVRTGAEQYF

d_call: -
j_call: TRBJ2-1
v_call: TRBV24-1
clone_size: -
cdr3_nt: TGTGCCACCAGTGACCCAGGGGTTCGGGTGAACAATGAGCAGTTCTTC
cdr3_aa: CATSDPGVRVNNEQFF

d_call: TRBD1
j_call: TRBJ2-3
v_call: TRBV19
clone_size: -
cdr3_nt: TGTGCCAGTAGTAGAGGACAGGGCACAGATACGCAGTATTTT
cdr3_aa: CASSRGQGTDTQYF

d_call: -
j_call: TRBJ2-5
v_call: TRBV7-4
clone_size: -
cdr3_nt: TGTGCCAGCAGCCCGGGACACCCGACCCAGTACTTC
cdr3_aa: CASSPGHPTQYF

d_call: -
j_call: TRBJ2-7
v_call: TRBV23-1
clone_size: -
cdr3_nt: TGCGCCAGCAGTCAATCTACAGGGCAGTACTTC
cdr3_aa: CASSQSTGQYF

d_call: -
j_call: TRBJ1-5
v_call: TRBV30
clone_size: -
cdr3_nt: TGTGCCACCCGTCCACAGATTAGCAATCAGCCCCAGCATTTT
cdr3_aa: CATRPQISNQPQHF

d_call: TRBD1
j_call: TRBJ2-5
v_call: TRBV5-1
clone_size: once
cdr3_nt: TGCGCCAGCAGCTTACCGGGACAGGAGGAGACCCAGTACTTC
cdr3_aa: CASSLPGQEETQYF

d_call: -
j_call: TRBJ1-2
v_call: TRBV6-6
clone_size: -
cdr3_nt: TGTGCCAGCCACCTGGGGGGGCGCGACTATGGCTACACCTTC
cdr3_aa: CASHLGGRDYGYTF

d_call: TRBD2
j_call: TRBJ2-1
v_call: TRBV28
clone_size: -
cdr3_nt: TGTGCCAGCAGTCCTCCGGGACTCGGGGGGAATGAGCAGTTCTTC
cdr3_aa: CASSPPGLGGNEQFF

d_call: -
j_call: TRBJ1-6
v_call: TRBV9
clone_size: -
cdr3_nt: TGTGCCAGCAGCGTAGAGCCCCAGGGTCGGTCCTATAATTCACCCCTCCACTTT
cdr3_aa: CASSVEPQGRSYNSPLHF

d_call: -
j_call: TRBJ1-2
v_call: TRBV24-1
clone_size: few
cdr3_nt: TGTGCCACCAGTGAGACAGTCCTAAGCTATGGCTACACCTTC
cdr3_aa: CATSETVLSYGYTF

d_call: TRBD1
j_call: TRBJ2-3
v_call: TRBV7-6
clone_size: -
cdr3_nt: TGTGCCAGCAGCTCTCAGGGGGCGGCAGATACGCAGTATTTT
cdr3_aa: CASSSQGAADTQYF

d_call: -
j_call: TRBJ2-1
v_call: TRBV5-7
clone_size: -
cdr3_nt: TGTGCCAGCACCTCCACAGGCCTCTACAATGAGCAGTTCTTC
cdr3_aa: CASTSTGLYNEQFF

d_call: -
j_call: TRBJ1-1
v_call: TRBV5-4
clone_size: once
cdr3_nt: TGTGCCAGCAGCTCAGGGATTCCGAACACTGAAGCTTTCTTT
cdr3_aa: CASSSGIPNTEAFF

d_call: TRBD2
j_call: TRBJ2-3
v_call: TRBV5-5
clone_size: -
cdr3_nt: TGTGCCAGCAGCCCAAAGTCTAGCGGCGCAGATACGCAGTATTTT
cdr3_aa: CASSPKSSGADTQYF

d_call: TRBD2
j_call: TRBJ2-5
v_call: TRBV7-9
clone_size: once
cdr3_nt: TGTGCCAGCAGCTCGACACTAGCGGGGGTACAAGAGACCCAGTACTTC
cdr3_aa: CASSSTLAGVQETQYF

d_call: TRBD1
j_call: TRBJ2-1
v_call: TRBV2
clone_size: few
cdr3_nt: TGTGCCAGCAGTGCGGACAGGGGGCGGGATGAGCAGTTCTTC
cdr3_aa: CASSADRGRDEQFF